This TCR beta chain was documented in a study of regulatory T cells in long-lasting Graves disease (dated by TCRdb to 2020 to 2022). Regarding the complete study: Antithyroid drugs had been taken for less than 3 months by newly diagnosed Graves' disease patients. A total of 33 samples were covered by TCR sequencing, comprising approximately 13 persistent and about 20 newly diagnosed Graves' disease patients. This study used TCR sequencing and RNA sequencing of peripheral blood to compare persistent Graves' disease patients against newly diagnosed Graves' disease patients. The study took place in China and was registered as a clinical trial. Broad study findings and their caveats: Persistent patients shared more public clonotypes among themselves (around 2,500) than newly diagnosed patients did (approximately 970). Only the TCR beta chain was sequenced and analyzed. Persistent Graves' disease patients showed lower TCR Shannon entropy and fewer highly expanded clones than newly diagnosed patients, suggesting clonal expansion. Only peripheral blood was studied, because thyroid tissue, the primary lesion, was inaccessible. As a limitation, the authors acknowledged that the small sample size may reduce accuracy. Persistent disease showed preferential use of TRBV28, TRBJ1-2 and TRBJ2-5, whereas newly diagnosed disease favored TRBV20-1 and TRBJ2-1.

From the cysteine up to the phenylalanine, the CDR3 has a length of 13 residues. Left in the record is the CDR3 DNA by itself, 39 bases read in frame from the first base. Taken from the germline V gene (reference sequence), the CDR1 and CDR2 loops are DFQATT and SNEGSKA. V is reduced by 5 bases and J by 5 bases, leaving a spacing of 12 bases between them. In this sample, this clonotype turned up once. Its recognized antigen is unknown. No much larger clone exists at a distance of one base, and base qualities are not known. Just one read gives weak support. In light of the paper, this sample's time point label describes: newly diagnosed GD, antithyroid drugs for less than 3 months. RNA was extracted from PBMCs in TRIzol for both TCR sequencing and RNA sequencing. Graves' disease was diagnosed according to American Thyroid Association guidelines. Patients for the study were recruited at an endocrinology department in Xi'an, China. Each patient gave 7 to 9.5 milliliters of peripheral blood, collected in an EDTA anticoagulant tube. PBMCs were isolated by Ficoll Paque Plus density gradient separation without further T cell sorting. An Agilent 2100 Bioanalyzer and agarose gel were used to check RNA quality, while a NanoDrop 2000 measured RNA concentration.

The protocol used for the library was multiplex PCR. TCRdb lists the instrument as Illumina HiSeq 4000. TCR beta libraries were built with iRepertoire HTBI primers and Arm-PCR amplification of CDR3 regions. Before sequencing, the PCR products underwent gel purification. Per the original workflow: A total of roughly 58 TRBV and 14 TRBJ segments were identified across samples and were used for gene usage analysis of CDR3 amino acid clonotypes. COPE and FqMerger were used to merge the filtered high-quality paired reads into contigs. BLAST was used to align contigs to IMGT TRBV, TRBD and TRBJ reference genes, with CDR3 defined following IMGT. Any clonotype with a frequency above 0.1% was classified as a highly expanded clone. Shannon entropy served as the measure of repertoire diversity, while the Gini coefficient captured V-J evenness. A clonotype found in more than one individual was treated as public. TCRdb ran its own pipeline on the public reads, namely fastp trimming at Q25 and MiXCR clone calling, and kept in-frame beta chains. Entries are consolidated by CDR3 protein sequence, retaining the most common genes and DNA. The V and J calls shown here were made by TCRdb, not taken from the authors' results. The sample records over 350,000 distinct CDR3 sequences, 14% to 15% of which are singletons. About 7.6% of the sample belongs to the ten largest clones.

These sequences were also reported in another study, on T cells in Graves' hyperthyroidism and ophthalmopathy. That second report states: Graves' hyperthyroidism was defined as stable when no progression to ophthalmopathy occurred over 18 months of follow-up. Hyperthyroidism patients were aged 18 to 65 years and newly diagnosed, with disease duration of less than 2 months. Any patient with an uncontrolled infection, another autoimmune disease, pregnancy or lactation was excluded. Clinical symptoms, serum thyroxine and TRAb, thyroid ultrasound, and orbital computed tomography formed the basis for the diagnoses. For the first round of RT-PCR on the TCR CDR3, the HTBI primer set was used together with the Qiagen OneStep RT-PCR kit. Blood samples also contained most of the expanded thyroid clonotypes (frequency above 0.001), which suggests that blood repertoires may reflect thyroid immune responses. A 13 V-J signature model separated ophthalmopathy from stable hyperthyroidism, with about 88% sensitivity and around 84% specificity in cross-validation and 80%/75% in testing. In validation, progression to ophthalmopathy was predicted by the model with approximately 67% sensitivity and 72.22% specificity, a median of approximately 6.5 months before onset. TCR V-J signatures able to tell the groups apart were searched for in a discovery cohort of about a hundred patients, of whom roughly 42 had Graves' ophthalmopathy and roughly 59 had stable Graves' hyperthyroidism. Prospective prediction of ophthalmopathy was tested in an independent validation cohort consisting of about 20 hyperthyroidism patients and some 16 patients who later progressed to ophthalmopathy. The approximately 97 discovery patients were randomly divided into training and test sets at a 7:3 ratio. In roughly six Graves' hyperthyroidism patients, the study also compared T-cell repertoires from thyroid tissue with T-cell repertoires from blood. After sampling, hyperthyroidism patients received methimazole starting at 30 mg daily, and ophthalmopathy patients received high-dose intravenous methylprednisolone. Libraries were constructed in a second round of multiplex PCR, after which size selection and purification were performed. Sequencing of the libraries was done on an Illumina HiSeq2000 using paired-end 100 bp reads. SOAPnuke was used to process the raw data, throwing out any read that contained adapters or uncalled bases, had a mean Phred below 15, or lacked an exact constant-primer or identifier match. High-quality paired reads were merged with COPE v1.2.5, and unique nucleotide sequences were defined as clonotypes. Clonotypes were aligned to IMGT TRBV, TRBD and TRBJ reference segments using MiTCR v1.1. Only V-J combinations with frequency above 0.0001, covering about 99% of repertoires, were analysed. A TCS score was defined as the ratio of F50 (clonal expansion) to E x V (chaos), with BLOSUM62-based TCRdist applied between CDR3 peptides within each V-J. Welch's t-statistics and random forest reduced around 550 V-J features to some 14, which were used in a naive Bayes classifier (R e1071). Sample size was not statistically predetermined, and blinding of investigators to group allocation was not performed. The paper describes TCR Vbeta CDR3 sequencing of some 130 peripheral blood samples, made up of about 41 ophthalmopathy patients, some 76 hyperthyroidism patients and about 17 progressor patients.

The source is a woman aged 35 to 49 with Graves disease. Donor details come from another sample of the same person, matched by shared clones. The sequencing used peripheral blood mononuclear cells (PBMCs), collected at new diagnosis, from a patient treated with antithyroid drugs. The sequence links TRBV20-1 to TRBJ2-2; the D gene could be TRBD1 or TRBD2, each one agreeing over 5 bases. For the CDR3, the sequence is CSAGDGMTGELFF. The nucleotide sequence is TGCAGTGCTGGGGACGGGATGACCGGGGAGCTGTTTTTT.